This T cell receptor beta chain emerged from a study of blood T cell repertoires in COVID-19. Study information: Specimens from acute and convalescent COVID-19 originated in the United States, Italy and Spain. T cells, B-cell-depleted T cells, or PBMCs supplied cDNA or gDNA.

The V end lost 4 bases, the J end lost 2 bases, and 15 bases lay between the germline ends. In germline, CDR1 is MNHEY, CDR2 SMNVEV (reference sequence). The CDR3 sequence is 15 residues long. Methods used by the authors: How many nucleated cells were present was estimated from reference gene primer amplification. Sequencing was performed with immunoSEQ multiplex PCR; in TCRdb, only in-frame clones are kept and a portion is missing. V and J calls and clone size come straight from that table; D and trimming were deduced from the DNA. The sample carries some 150,000 clones, approximately 86% recorded once.

The clonotype originates from a man between 65 and 85 years old with acute or convalescent COVID-19. The sequenced sample was peripheral blood. The J gene is TRBJ2-7, the V gene TRBV27; D perhaps matches TRBD1 (7 bases). The CDR3 nucleotides are TGTGCCAGCAGTTCCCTACAGGGGAGGCCCTACGAGCAGTACTTC. Translating it yields CASSSLQGRPYEQYF.